This T cell receptor beta chain is from a study of T cell changes during pregnancy in multiple sclerosis. Germline loops: CDR1 SGHDT, CDR2 YYEEEE. Trimming removed 0 bases from V and 4 bases from J, with 10 bases in between. The CDR3 sequence is 14 residues long. TCRdb's copy holds only in-frame clones and misses some; the assay was immunoSEQ multiplex PCR. This sample has around 62,000 clones, with about 92% found just once. Here the sequenced sample was peripheral blood, taken in the second trimester of pregnancy. This sequence was found in a female donor in good health, enrolled as a control in a pregnancy study. The chain links TRBV5-6 to TRBJ1-1; D perhaps matches TRBD1 (5 bases). DNA of the CDR3: TGTGCCAGCAGCTTGGATGGGGGGGGCACTGAAGCTTTCTTT. The encoded protein is CASSLDGGGTEAFF.